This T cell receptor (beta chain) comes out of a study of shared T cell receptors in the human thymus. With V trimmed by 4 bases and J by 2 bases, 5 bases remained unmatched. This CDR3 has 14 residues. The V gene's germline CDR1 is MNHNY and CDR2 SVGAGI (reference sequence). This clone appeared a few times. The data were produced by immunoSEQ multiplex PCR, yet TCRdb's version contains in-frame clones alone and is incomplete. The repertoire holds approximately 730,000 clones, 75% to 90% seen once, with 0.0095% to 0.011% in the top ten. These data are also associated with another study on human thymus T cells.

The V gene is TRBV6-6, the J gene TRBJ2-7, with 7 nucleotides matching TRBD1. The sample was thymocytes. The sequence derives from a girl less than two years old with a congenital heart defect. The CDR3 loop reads CASSFQGVPYEQYF. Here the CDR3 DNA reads TGTGCCAGCAGTTTTCAGGGGGTACCCTACGAGCAGTACTTC.